This T cell receptor (beta chain) was identified in a study of shared clonotypes between healthy human individuals. Overall study findings and caveats: Clonotype sharing across four donors was observed for roughly 5% of naive CD4 clonotypes. Against clonotypes common to all four donors, non-shared ones had lower generation probabilities.

In the original processing: Junction-only sequences without quality scores came from ImmunoSEQ, so filtering differed. Sequencing used immunoSEQ multiplex PCR; TCRdb keeps in-frame clones, though not all of them. The V and J calls and clone size are taken from that table; D and trimming were inferred from the DNA. The sample lists about 590,000 clones, over 95% occurring once. Only CD45RO-negative cells positively selected for CCR7 counted as naive CD8 cells, so terminally differentiated effector memory CD45RA+ cells were excluded. Remarks on this clone: Its cognate antigen is unknown. Other DNA sequences in the sample encode the same CDR3.

This sequence originates from a woman in her 30s in good health. Specimen: naive CD8+ T cells sorted from blood.

The CDR3 protein is CASSLGYNEQFF. For the CDR3, the DNA is TGTGCCAGCAGTTTAGGTTACAATGAGCAGTTCTTC. The rearrangement links TRBV27 to TRBJ2-1; D is unresolved. V was clipped by 2 bases and J by 4 bases, with 3 bases between them. The CDR3 is 12 amino acids. Germline-derived CDR1 and CDR2 are MNHEY and SMNVEV (reference sequence).